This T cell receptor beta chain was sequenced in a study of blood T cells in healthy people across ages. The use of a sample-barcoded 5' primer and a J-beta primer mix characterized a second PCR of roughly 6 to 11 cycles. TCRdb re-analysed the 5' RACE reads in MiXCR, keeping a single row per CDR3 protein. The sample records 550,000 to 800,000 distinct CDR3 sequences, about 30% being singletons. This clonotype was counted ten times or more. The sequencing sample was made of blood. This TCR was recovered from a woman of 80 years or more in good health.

CDR3 sequence (DNA): TGCGCCAGCAGCCCCCCAGGGCAGGGGACTGGGGCCAACGTCCTGACTTTC. This codes for CASSPPGQGTGANVLTF. This chain uses TRBV5-1 with TRBJ2-6, with D possibly being TRBD1 (6 bases). CDR1 SGHRS and CDR2 YFSETQ come from the germline V gene. Trimming cost V 4 bases and J 2 bases, with 16 bases left between them. The CDR3 is made up of 17 amino acids.